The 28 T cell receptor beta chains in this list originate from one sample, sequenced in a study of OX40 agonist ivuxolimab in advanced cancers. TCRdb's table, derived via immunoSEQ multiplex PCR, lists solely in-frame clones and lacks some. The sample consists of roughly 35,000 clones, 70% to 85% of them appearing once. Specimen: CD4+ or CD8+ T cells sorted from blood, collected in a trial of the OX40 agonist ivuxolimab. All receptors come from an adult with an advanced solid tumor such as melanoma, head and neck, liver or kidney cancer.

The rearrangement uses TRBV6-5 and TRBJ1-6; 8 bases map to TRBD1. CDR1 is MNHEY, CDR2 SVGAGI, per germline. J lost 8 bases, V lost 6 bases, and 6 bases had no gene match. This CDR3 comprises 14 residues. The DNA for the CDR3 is TGTGCCAGCAGGAAGTCAGGGGGCCATTCACCCCTCCACTTT. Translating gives CASRKSGGHSPLHF.

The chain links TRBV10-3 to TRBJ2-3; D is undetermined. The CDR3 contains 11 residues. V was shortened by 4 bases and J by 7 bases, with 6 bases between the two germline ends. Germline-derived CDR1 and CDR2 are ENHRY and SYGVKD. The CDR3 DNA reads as TGTGCCATCAGTGGCCTAAATACGCAGTATTTT. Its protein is CAISGLNTQYF.

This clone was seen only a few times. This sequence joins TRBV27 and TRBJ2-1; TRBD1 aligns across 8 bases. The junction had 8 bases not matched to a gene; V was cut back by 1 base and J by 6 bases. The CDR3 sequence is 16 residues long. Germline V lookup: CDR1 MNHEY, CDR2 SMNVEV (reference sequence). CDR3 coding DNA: TGTGCCAGCAGTTTATGGTACCAGGGGGCGTCCAATGAGCAGTTCTTC. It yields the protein CASSLWYQGASNEQFF.

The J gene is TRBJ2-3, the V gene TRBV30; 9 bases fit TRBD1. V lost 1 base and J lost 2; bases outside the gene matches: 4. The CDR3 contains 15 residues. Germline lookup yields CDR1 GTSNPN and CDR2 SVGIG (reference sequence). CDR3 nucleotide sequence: TGTGCCTGGAGTGGAGGACAGGGGATCACAGATACGCAGTATTTT. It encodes CAWSGGQGITDTQYF.

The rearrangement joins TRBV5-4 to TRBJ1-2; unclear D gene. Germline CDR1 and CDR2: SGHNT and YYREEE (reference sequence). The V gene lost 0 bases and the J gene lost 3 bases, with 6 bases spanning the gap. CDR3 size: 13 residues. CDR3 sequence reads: CASSLDSDYGYTF. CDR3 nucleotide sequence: TGTGCCAGCAGCTTGGACAGTGACTATGGCTACACCTTC.

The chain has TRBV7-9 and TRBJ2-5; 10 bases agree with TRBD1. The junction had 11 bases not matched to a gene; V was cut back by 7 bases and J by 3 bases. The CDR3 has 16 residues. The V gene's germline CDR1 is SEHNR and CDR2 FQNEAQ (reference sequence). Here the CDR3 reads CASTLGDRGTKETQYF. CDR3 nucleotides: TGTGCCAGCACCCTGGGGGACAGGGGTACTAAAGAGACCCAGTACTTC.

DNA for the CDR3: TGTGCCAGCAGCTCTAGTCAGCAATATCAGCCCCAGCATTTT. Its translation is CASSSSQQYQPQHF. This chain uses TRBV7-8 with TRBJ1-5; D is uncertain. This CDR3 is 14 amino acids long. CDR1 is SGHVS, CDR2 FQNEAQ, per germline. V dropped 4 bases and J dropped 5 bases, with 12 bases sitting between them.

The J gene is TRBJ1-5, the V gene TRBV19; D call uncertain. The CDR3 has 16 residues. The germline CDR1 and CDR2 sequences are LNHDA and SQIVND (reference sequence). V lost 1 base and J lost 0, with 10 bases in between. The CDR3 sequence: CASSIAASYSNQPQHF. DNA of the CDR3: TGTGCCAGTAGTATAGCGGCATCCTATAGCAATCAGCCCCAGCATTTT. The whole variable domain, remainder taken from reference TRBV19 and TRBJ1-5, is DGGITQSPKYLFRKEGQNVTLSCEQNLNHDAMYWYRQDPGQGLRLIYYSQIVNDFQKGDIAEGYSVSREKKESFPLTVTSAQKNPTAFYLCASSIAASYSNQPQHFGDGTRLSIL.

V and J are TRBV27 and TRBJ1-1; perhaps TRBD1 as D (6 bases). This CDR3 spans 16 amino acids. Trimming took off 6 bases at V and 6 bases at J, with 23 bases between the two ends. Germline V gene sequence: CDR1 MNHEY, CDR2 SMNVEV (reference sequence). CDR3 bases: TGTGCCAGCAGCCCGGACTACGGACAGAAAGGGGCTGAAGCTTTCTTT. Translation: CASSPDYGQKGAEAFF.

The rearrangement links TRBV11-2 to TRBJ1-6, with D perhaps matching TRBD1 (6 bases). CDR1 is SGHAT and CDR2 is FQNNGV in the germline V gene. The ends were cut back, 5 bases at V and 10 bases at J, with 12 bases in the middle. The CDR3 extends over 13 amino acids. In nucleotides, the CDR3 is TGTGCCAGCAGCCGGGACATCGGATCACCCCTCCACTTT. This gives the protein CASSRDIGSPLHF.

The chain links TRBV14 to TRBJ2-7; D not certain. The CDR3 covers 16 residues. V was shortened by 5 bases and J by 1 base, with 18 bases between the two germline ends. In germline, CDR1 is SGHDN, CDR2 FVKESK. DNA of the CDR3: TGTGCCAGCAGCAAGGATATCGGCATGGGGTCCTACGAGCAGTACTTC. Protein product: CASSKDIGMGSYEQYF.

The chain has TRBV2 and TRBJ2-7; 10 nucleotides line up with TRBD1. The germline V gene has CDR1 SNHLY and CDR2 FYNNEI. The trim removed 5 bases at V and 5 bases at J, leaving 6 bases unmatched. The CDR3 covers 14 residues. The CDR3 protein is CASSRDRGRHEQYF. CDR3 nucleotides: TGTGCCAGCAGTCGGGACAGGGGAAGGCACGAGCAGTACTTC.

CDR3 coding DNA: TGTGCCAGCAGCCCAGGGACAGGGCCATACGAGCAGTACTTC. This translates into CASSPGTGPYEQYF. This sequence joins TRBV28 and TRBJ2-7, with 9 bases lining up with TRBD1. Trimming removed 6 bases from V and 4 bases from J; junction bases left unmatched: 7. Germline CDR1 is MDHEN and CDR2 is SYDVKM. The CDR3 extends over 14 amino acids.

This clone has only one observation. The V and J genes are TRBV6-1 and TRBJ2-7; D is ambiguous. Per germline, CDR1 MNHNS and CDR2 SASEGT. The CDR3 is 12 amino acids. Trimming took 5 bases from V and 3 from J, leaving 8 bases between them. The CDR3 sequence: CASSRSGYEQYF. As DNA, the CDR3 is TGTGCCAGCAGTCGCTCAGGCTACGAGCAGTACTTC.

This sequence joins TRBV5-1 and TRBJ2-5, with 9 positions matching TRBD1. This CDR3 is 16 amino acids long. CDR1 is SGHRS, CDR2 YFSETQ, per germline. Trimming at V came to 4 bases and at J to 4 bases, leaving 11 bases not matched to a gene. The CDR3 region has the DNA TGCGCCAGCAGCGGGACGGGACAGGGAAGTGGAGAGACCCAGTACTTC. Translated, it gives CASSGTGQGSGETQYF.

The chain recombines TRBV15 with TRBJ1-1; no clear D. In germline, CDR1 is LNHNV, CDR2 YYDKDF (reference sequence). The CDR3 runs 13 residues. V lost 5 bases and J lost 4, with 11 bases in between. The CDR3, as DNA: TGTGCCACCAGCGTTGTAGTGGGCACTGAAGCTTTCTTT. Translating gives CATSVVVGTEAFF.

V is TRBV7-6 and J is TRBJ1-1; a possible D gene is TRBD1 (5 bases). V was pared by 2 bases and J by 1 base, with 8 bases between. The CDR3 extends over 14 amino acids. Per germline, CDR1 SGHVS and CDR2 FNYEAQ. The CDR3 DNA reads TGTGCCAGCAGCTTAAACGGGGGGAACACTGAAGCTTTCTTT. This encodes CASSLNGGNTEAFF.

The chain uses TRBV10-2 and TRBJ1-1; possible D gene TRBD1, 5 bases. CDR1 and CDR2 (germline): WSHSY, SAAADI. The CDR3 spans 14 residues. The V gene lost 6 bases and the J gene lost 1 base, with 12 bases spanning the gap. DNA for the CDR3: TGCGCCAGCAGCACCGGGGGGTCGAACACTGAAGCTTTCTTT. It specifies CASSTGGSNTEAFF.

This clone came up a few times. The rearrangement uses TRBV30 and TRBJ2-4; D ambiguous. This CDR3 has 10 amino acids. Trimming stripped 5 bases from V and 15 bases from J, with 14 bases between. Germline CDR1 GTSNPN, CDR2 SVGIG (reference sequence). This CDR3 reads CAWGIRKRYF. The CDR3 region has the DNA TGTGCCTGGGGCATCAGGAAAAGGTACTTC. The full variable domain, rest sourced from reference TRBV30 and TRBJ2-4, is SQTIHQWPATLVQPVGSPLSLECTVEGTSNPNLYWYRQAAGRGLQLLFYSVGIGQISSEVPQNLSASRPQDRQFILSSKKLLLSDSGFYLCAWGIRKRYFGAGTRLSVL.

The CDR3 DNA reads TGTGCCAGCAACCCTGTCGGGGACCTAGCCCAAGGAGGCTACACCTTC. It translates to CASNPVGDLAQGGYTF. The chain uses TRBV5-8 and TRBJ1-2; D is perhaps TRBD1 (5 bases). The germline gives CDR1 SGHTS, CDR2 YDEGEE. Trimming cost V 6 bases and J 8 bases, with 26 bases left between them. The CDR3 sequence is 16 residues long.

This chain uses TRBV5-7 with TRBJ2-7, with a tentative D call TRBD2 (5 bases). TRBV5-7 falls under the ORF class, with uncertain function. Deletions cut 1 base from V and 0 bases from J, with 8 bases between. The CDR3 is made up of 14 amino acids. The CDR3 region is CASSLRESSYEQYF. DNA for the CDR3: TGTGCCAGCAGCTTGAGGGAGAGCTCCTACGAGCAGTACTTC.

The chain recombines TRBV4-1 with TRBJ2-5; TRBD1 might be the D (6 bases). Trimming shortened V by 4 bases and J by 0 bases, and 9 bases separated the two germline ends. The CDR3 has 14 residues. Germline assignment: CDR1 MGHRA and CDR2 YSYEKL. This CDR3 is CASSPYRDQETQYF. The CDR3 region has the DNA TGCGCCAGCAGCCCTTACAGGGACCAAGAGACCCAGTACTTC.

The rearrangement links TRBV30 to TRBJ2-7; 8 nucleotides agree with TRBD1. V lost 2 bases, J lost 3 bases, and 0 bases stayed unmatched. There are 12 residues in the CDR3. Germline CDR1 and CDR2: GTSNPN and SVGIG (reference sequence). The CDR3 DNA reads TGTGCCTGGAGTACAGGGGGCTACGAGCAGTACTTC. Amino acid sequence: CAWSTGGYEQYF.

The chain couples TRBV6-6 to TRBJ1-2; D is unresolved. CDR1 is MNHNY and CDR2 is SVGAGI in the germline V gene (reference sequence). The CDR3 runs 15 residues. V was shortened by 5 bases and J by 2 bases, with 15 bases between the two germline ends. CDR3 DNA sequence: TGTGCCAGCAGTAACCGGGCAGGCAACAACTATGGCTACACCTTC. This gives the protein CASSNRAGNNYGYTF.

The CDR3 spells CASSLARAGITYEQYF. The CDR3 nucleotides are TGTGCCAGCAGCTTGGCCCGTGCAGGGATCACCTACGAGCAGTACTTC. The chain is built from TRBV5-4 and TRBJ2-7; D is possibly TRBD1 (5 bases). The CDR3 covers 16 residues. V lost 0 bases to trimming and J lost 2 bases, with 15 bases between them. Germline values: CDR1 SGHNT, CDR2 YYREEE (reference sequence).

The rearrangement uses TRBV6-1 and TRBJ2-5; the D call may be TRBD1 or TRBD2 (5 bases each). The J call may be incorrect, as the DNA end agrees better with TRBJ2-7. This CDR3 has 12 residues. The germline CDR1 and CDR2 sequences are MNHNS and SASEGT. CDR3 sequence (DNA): TGTGCCAGCCGGGACGGAGCCTACGAGCAGTACTTC. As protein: CASRDGAYEQYF.

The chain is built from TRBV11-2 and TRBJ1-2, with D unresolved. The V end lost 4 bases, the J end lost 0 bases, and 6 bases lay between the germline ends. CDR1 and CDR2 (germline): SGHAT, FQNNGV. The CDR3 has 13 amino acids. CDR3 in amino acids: CASSSNTNYGYTF. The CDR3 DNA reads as TGTGCCAGCAGCTCAAATACTAACTATGGCTACACCTTC.

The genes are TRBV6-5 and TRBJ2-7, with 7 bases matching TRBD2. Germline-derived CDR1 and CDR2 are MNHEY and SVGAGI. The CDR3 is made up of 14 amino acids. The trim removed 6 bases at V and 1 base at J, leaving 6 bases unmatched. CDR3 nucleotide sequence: TGTGCCAGCAGCCCCGGGACTAAGTCCTACGAGCAGTACTTC. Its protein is CASSPGTKSYEQYF.